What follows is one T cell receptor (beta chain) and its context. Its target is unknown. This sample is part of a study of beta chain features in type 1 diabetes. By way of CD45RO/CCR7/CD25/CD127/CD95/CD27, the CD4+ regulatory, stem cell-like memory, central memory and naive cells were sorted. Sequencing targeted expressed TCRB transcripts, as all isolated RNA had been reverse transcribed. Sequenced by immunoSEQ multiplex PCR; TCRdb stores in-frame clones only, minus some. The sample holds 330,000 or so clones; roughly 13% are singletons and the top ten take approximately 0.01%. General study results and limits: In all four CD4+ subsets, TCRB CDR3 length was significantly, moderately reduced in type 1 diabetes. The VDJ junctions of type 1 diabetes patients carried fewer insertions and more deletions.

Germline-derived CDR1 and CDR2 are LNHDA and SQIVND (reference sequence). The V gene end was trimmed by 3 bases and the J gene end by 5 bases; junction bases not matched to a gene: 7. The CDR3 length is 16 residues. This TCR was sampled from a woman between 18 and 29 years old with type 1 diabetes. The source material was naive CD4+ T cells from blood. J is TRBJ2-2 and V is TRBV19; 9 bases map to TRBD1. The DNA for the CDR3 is TGTGCCAGTAGTATCCAAGGACAGGGGCGGACCGGGGAGCTGTTTTTT. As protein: CASSIQGQGRTGELFF. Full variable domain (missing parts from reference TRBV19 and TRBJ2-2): DGGITQSPKYLFRKEGQNVTLSCEQNLNHDAMYWYRQDPGQGLRLIYYSQIVNDFQKGDIAEGYSVSREKKESFPLTVTSAQKNPTAFYLCASSIQGQGRTGELFFGEGSRLTVL.